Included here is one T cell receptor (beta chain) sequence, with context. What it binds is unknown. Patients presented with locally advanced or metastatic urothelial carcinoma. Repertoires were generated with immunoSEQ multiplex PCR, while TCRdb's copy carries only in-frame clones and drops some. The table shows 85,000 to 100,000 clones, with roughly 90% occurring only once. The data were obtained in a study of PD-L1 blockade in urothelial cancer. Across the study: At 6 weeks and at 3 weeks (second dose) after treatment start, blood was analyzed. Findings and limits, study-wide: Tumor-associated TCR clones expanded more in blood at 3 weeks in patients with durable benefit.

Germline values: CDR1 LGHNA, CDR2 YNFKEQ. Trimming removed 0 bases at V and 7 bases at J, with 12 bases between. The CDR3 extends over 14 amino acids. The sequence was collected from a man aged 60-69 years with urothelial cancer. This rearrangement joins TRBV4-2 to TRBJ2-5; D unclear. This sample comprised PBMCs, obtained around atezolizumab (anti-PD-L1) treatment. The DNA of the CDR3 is TGTGCCAGCAGCCAAGACGAGTCGTTTTCGACCCAGTACTTC. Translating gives CASSQDESFSTQYF.